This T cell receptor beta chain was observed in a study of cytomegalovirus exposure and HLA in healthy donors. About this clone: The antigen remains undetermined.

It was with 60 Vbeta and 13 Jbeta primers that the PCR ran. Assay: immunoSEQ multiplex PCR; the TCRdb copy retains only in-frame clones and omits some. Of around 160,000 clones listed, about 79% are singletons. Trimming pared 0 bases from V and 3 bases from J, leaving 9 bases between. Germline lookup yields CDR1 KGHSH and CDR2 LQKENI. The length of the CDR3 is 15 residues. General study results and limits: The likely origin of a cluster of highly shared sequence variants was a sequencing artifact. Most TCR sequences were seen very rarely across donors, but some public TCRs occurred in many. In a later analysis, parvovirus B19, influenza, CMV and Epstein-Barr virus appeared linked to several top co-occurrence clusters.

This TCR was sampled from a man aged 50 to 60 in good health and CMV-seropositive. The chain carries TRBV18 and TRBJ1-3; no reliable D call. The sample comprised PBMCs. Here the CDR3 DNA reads TGTGCCAGCTCACCACCGTCAGGTGTTGGAAACACCATATATTTT. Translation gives CASSPPSGVGNTIYF.